This T cell receptor (beta chain) stems from a study of circulating and synovial CD4+ cells in juvenile arthritis. Findings and limits, study-wide: Compared with bulk blood, circulating pathogenic-like lymphocytes shared substantially more CDR3 sequences with synovial T cells.

As to this clone: Antigen unknown.

Assay: immunoSEQ multiplex PCR; the TCRdb copy retains only in-frame clones and omits some. This sample has around 32,000 clones; over 90% occur once, and the top ten carry roughly 0.74%. This CDR3 is 16 amino acids long. CDR1 and CDR2 from the germline V gene are SEHNR and FQNEAQ (reference sequence). The germline V and J ends were trimmed by 4 bases and 1 base, with 15 bases remaining between them. This clonotype originated in a human donor with juvenile idiopathic arthritis. The J gene is TRBJ2-3, the V gene TRBV7-9, with D possibly matching TRBD2 (6 bases). The sequencing sample was made of CD4+ T cells from blood. CDR3 region: CASSSQRASGTDTQYF. The CDR3 coding sequence is TGTGCCAGCAGCTCCCAGCGGGCCTCTGGCACAGATACGCAGTATTTT.